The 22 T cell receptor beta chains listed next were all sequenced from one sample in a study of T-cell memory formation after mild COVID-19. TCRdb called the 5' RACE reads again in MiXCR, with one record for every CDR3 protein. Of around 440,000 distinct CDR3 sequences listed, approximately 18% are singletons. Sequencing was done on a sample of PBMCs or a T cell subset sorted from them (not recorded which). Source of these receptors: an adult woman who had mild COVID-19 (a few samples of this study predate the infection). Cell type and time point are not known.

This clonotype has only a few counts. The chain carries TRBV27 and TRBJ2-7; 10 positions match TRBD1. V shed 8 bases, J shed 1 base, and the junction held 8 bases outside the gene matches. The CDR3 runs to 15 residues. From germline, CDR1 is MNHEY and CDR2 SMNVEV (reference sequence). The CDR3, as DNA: TGTGCCAGCTCTAGAGGACAGGGGGGTTCCTACGAGCAGTACTTC. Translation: CASSRGQGGSYEQYF.

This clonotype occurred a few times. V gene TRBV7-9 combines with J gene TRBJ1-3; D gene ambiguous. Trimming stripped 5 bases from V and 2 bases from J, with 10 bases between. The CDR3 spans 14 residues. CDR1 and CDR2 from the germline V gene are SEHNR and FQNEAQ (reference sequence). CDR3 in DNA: TGTGCCAGCAGCCCTTCGGGAACTGGAAACACCATATATTTT. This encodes CASSPSGTGNTIYF.

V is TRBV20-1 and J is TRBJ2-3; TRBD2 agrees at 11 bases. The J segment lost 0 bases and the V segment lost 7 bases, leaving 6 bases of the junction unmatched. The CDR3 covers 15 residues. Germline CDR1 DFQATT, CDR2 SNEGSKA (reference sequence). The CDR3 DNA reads TGCAGTGTCGACGGGACTAGCGGCAGCACAGATACGCAGTATTTT. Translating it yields CSVDGTSGSTDTQYF.

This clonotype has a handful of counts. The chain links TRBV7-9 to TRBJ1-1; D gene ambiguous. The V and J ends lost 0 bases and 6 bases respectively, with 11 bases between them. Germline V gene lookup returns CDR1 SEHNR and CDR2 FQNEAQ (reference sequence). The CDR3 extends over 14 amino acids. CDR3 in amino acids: CASSLADVGPEAFF. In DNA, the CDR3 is TGTGCCAGCAGCTTAGCGGATGTAGGGCCTGAAGCTTTCTTT.

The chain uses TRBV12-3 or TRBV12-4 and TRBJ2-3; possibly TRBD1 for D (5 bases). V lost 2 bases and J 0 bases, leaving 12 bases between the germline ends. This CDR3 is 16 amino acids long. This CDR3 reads CASSLRTYSSTDTQYF. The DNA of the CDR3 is TGTGCCAGCAGTTTAAGGACATACTCTAGCACAGATACGCAGTATTTT.

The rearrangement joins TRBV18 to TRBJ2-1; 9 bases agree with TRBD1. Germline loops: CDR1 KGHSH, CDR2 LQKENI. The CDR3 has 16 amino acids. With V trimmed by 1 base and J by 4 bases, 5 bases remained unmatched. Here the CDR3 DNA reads TGTGCCAGCTCACCACTGGGGGGACAGGGATACAATGAGCAGTTCTTC. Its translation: CASSPLGGQGYNEQFF.

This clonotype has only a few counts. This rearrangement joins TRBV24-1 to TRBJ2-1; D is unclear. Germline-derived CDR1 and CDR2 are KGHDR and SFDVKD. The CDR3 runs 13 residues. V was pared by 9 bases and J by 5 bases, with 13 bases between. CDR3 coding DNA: TGTGCCACCGCGAACCCTTTGAACAATGAGCAGTTCTTC. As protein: CATANPLNNEQFF.

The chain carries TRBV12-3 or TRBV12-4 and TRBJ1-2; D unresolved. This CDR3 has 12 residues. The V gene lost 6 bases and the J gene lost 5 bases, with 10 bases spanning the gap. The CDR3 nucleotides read TGTGCCAGCAGCAAAGACGGATATGGCTACACCTTC. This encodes CASSKDGYGYTF.

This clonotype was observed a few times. The CDR3 loop reads CASSGGGAGDTQYF. As DNA, the CDR3 is TGTGCCAGCAGCGGCGGGGGGGCCGGAGATACGCAGTATTTT. The V gene is TRBV9, the J gene TRBJ2-3; 9 bases are shared with TRBD2. Trimming cost V 3 bases and J 5 bases; bases outside gene matches: 4. The CDR3 covers 14 residues. Per the germline V gene, CDR1 is SGDLS and CDR2 is YYNGEE. Together with reference TRBV9 and TRBJ2-3, the CDR3 gives the full variable domain: DSGVTQTPKHLITATGQRVTLRCSPRSGDLSVYWYQQSLDQGLQFLIQYYNGEERAKGNILERFSAQQFPDLHSELNLSSLELGDSALYFCASSGGGAGDTQYFGPGTRLTVL.

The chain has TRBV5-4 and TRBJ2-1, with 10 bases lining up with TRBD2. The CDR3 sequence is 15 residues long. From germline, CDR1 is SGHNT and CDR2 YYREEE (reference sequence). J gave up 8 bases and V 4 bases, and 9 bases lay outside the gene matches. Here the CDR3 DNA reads TGTGCCAGCAGCCAACTACTAGCGGGGAAACATGAGCAGTTCTTC. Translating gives CASSQLLAGKHEQFF. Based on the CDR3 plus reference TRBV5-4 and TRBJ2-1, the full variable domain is ETGVTQSPTHLIKTRGQQVTLRCSSQSGHNTVSWYQQALGQGPQFIFQYYREEENGRGNFPPRFSGLQFPNYSSELNVNALELDDSALYLCASSQLLAGKHEQFFGPGTRLTVL.

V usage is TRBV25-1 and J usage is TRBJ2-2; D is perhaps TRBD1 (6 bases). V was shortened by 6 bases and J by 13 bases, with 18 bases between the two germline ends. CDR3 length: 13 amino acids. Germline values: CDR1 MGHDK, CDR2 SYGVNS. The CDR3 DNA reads TGTGCCAGCAGGAACAGGGCTCTTGAGCGGCTGTTTTTT. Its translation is CASRNRALERLFF.

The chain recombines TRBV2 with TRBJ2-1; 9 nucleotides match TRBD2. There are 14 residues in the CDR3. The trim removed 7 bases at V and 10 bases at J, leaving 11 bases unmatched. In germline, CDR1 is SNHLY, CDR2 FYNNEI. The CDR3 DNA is TGTGCCAGCAAAATGGGCGGGGGGGCTCAAGAGCAGTTCTTC. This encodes CASKMGGGAQEQFF.

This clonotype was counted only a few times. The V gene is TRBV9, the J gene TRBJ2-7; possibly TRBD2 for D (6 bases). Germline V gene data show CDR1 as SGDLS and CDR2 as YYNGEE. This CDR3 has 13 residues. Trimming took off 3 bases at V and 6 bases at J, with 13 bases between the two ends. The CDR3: CASSGPYGGEQYF. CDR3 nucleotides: TGTGCCAGCAGCGGACCTTACGGGGGCGAGCAGTACTTC.

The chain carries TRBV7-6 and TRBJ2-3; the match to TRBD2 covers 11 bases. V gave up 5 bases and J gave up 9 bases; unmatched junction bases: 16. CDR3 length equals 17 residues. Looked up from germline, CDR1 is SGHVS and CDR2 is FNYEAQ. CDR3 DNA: TGTGCCAGCAGCCTCGATACAGCTAGCGGGGGGTCGGGGACGCAGTATTTT. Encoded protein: CASSLDTASGGSGTQYF. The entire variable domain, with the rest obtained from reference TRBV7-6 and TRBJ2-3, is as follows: GAGVSQSPRYKVTKRGQDVALRCDPISGHVSLYWYRQALGQGPEFLTYFNYEAQQDKSGLPNDRFSAERPEGSISTLTIQRTEQRDSAMYRCASSLDTASGGSGTQYFGPGTRLTVL.

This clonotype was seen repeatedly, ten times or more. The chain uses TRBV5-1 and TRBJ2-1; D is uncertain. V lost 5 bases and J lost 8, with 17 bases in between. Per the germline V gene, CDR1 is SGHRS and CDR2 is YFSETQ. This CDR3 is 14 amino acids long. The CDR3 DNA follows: TGCGCCAGCAGTTTTGGACCTCCGTGGGATGAGCAGTTCTTC. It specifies CASSFGPPWDEQFF. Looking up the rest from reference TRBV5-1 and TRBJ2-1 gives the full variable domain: KAGVTQTPRYLIKTRGQQVTLSCSPISGHRSVSWYQQTPGQGLQFLFEYFSETQRNKGNFPGRFSGRQFSNSRSEMNVSTLELGDSALYLCASSFGPPWDEQFFGPGTRLTVL.

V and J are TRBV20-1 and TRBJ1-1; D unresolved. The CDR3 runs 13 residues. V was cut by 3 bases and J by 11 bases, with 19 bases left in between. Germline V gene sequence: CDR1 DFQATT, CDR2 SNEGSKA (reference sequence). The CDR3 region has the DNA TGCAGTGCTAGGCCGGCGGCGGCCTCGCTGGCTTTCTTT. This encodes CSARPAAASLAFF.

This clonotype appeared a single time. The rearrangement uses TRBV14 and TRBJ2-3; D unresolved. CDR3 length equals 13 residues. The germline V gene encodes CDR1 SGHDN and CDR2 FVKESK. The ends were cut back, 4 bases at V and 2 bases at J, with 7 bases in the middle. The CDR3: CASSPPLTDTQYF. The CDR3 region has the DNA TGTGCCAGCAGCCCACCGCTCACAGATACGCAGTATTTT.

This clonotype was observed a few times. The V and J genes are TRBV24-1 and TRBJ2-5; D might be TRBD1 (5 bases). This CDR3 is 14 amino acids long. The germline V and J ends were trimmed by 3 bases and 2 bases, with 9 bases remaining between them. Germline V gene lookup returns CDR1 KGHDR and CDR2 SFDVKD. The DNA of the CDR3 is TGTGCCACCAGTGATCCGGCAGGGCAAGAGACCCAGTACTTC. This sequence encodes CATSDPAGQETQYF.

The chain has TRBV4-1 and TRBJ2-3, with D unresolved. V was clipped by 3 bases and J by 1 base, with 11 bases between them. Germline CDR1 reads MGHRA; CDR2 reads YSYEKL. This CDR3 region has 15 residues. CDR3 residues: CASSQGSWGTDTQYF. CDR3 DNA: TGCGCCAGCAGCCAGGGTTCCTGGGGCACAGATACGCAGTATTTT.

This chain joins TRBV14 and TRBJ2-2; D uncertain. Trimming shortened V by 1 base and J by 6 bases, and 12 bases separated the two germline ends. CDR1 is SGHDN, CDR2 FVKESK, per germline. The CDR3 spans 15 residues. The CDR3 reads CASSQAPKGAGELFF. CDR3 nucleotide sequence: TGTGCCAGCAGCCAAGCACCCAAAGGAGCCGGGGAGCTGTTTTTT.

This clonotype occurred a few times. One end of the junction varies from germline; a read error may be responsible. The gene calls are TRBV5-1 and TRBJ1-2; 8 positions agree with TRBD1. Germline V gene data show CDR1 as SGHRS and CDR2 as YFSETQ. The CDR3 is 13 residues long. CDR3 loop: CASSLDRAFGYTF. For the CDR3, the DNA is TGCGCCAGCAGTTTGGACAGGGCCTTTGGCTACACCTTC.

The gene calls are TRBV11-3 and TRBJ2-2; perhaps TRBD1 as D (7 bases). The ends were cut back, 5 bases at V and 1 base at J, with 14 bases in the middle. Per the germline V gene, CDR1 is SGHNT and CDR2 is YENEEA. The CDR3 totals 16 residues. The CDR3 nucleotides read TGTGCCAGCAGCCGGAGACAGGGAGGGAACACCGGGGAGCTGTTTTTT. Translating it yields CASSRRQGGNTGELFF.